This T cell receptor (beta chain) is drawn from a study of Graves' ophthalmopathy and Graves' hyperthyroidism. This CDR3 region has 18 residues. Trimming removed 5 bases at V and 0 bases at J, with 17 bases between. CDR1 and CDR2 (germline): SGHTA, FQGNSA. The authors amplified TCR beta CDR3 regions, and they did so from RNA transcripts for repertoire sequencing. HTBI primers were employed in first-round RT-PCR, then a second-round multiplex PCR followed. TCRdb ran MiXCR on the multiplex PCR reads and lists one entry per CDR3 protein. Of about 210,000 distinct CDR3 sequences in the sample, 25% to 30% are singletons; the top ten hold approximately 8.6%. Whole-study findings and limits: Cross-validated, the 13-signature model showed 87.88%/81.08% sensitivity/specificity, and 80%/75% in the test set.

Ophthalmopathy cases showed moderate-to-severe activity, scoring CAS ≥3 and NOSPECS ≥4, with duration under 3 months. A 10 ml volume of fresh peripheral blood provided the PBMCs. Many counts were recorded for this clonotype. Its antigen is still unknown. The sequence was collected from a man in his fifties with Graves' ophthalmopathy. The V and J genes are TRBV7-2 and TRBJ1-6; the D is unclear. Source material: peripheral blood. CDR3 nucleotides: TGTGCCAGCAGCCACGGATTCGAAATGAGCTCCTATAATTCACCCCTCCACTTT. It specifies CASSHGFEMSSYNSPLHF.